This passage covers 5 T cell receptor beta chains from one sample sequenced in a study of blood T cell repertoires in COVID-19. The method was immunoSEQ multiplex PCR; TCRdb's version includes in-frame clones alone and lacks a portion of them. In the table there are approximately 350,000 clones, 75% to 90% of which are singletons. Sequenced material: PBMCs or T cells enriched from blood (not recorded which). The receptors shown here come from a woman aged 45-59 years who had recovered from COVID-19.

The rearrangement uses TRBV11-3 and TRBJ2-1; 10 nucleotides agree with TRBD2. Germline values: CDR1 SGHNT, CDR2 YENEEA. The CDR3 covers 15 residues. Trimming took 3 bases from V and 8 from J; bases not matched to a gene: 7. The CDR3 loop reads CASSLGSGGLDEQFF. The CDR3 DNA sequence: TGTGCCAGCAGCTTGGGTAGCGGGGGGTTGGATGAGCAGTTCTTC.

The rearrangement joins TRBV28 to TRBJ2-2, with a possible D match to TRBD1 (5 bases). CDR3 length: 16 residues. Germline V CDR1 and CDR2: MDHEN, SYDVKM. The germline V and J ends were trimmed by 6 bases and 0 bases, with 14 bases remaining between them. DNA for the CDR3: TGTGCCAGCAGGGACCCACCAGGGTCGAACACCGGGGAGCTGTTTTTT. Protein sequence: CASRDPPGSNTGELFF.

The chain combines TRBV27 with TRBJ1-1; perhaps TRBD1 as D (5 bases). Trimming cost V 3 bases and J 6 bases, with 11 bases left between them. CDR3 length: 13 residues. CDR1 MNHEY and CDR2 SMNVEV come from the germline V gene (reference sequence). The CDR3 DNA is TGTGCCAGCAGTTTTCAGGGTGGCCCTGAAGCTTTCTTT. This sequence encodes CASSFQGGPEAFF.

This clone was seen just once. CDR3 residues: CASSQRWNTEAFF. The CDR3 nucleotides are TGTGCCAGCTCCCAACGGTGGAACACTGAAGCTTTCTTT. The genes are TRBV18 and TRBJ1-1; D gene unclear. The CDR3 is 13 amino acids. Germline CDR1 reads KGHSH; CDR2 reads LQKENI. Deletions cut 6 bases from V and 1 base from J, with 9 bases between.

The chain has TRBV11-3 and TRBJ1-2; D possibly corresponds to TRBD1 (5 bases). This CDR3 contains 18 residues. In germline, CDR1 is SGHNT, CDR2 YENEEA. The V end lost 0 bases, the J end lost 0 bases, and 17 bases lay between the germline ends. As DNA, the CDR3 is TGTGCCAGCAGCTTAGATCGGGGGGATACTTCTACTAACTATGGCTACACCTTC. Translated, it gives CASSLDRGDTSTNYGYTF.